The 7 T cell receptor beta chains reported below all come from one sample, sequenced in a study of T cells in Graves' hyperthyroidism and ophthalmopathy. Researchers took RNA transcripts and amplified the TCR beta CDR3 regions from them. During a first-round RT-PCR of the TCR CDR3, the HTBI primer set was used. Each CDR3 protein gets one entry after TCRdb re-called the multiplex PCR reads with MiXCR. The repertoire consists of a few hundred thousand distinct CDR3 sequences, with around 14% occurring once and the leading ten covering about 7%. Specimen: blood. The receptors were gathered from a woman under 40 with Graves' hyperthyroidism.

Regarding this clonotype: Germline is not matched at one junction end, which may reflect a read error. This CDR3 reads CASSQLAATYNKQFF. The CDR3 DNA is TGCGCCAGCAGCCAACTAGCGGCAACCTACAATAAGCAGTTCTTC. J is TRBJ2-1 and V is TRBV4-1; 7 bases are shared with TRBD2. This CDR3 contains 15 residues. The germline V gene encodes CDR1 MGHRA and CDR2 YSYEKL.

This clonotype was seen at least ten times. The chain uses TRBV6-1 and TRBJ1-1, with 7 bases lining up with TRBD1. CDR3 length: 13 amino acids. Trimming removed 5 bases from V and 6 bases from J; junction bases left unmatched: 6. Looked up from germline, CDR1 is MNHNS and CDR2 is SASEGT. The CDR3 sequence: CASSLEGAAEAFF. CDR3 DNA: TGTGCCAGCAGTTTGGAGGGGGCGGCTGAAGCTTTCTTT.

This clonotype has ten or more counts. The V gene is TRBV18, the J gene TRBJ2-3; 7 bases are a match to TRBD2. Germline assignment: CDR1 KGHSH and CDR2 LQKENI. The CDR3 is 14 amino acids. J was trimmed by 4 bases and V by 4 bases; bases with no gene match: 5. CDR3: CASSQRELADTQYF. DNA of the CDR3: TGTGCCAGCTCACAGCGGGAATTGGCAGATACGCAGTATTTT.

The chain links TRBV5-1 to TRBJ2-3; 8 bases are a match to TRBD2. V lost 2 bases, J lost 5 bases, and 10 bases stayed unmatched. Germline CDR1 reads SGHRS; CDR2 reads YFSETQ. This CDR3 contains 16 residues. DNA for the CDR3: TGCGCCAGCAGCTTCATTAGCGGGGTGACGGGAGATACGCAGTATTTT. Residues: CASSFISGVTGDTQYF.

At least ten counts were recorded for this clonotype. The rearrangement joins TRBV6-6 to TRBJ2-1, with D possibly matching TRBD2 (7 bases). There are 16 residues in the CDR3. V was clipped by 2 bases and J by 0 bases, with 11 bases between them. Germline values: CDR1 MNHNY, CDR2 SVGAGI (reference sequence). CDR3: CASSYLADSSYNEQFF. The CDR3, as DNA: TGTGCCAGCAGTTACCTAGCGGACAGCTCCTACAATGAGCAGTTCTTC.

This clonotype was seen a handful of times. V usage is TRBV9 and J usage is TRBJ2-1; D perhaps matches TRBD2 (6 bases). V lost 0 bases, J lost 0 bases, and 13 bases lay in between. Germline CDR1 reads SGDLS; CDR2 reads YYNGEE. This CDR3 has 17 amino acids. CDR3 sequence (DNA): TGTGCCAGCAGCGTAGATGGAGGGGCTAGCTCCTACAATGAGCAGTTCTTC. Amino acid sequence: CASSVDGGASSYNEQFF.

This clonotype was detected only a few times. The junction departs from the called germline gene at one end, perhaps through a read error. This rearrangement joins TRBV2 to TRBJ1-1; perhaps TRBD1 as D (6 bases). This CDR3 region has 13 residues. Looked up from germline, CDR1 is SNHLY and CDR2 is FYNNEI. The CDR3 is CASSDVGGTEASF. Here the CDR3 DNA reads TGTGCCAGCAGTGATGTAGGGGGAACTGAAGCTTCCTTT.